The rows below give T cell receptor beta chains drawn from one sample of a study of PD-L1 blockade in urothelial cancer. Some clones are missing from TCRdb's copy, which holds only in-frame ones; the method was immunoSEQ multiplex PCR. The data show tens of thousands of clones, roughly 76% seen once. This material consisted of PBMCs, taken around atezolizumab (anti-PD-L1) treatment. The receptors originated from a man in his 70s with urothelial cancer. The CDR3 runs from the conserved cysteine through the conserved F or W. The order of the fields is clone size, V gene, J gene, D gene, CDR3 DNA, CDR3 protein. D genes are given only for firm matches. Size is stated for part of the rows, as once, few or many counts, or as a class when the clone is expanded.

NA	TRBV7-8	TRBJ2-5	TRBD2	TGTGCCAGCAGCTCCATCCGACTAGCTTGGACCCAAGAGACCCAGTACTTC	CASSSIRLAWTQETQYF
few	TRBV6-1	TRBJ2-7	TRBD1	TGTGCCAGCAGTGCGGGACAGGGGGACGGCGGGCGGGAGCAGTACTTC	CASSAGQGDGGREQYF
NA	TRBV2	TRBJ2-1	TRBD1	TGTGCCAGCAGTGAGTCCCCCCCTGGGACCCCGGGACAGTACAATGAGCAGTTCTTC	CASSESPPGTPGQYNEQFF
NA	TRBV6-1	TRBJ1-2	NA	TGTGCCAGCAGTGAAGGATCGACACTCTATGGCTACACCTTC	CASSEGSTLYGYTF
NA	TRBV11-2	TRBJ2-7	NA	TGTGCCAGCAGCTTCGTGGCGGACGAGCAGTACTTC	CASSFVADEQYF
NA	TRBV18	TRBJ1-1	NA	TGTGCCAGCTCCCCCTCACAGGTGAACACTGAAGCTTTCTTT	CASSPSQVNTEAFF
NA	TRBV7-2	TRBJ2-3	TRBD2	TGTGCCGGAAAGACTAGCGGGGGCACAGATACGCAGTATTTT	CAGKTSGGTDTQYF
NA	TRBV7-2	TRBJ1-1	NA	TGTGCCAGCAGCTTAATAGCAGGGGTAAACACTGAAGCTTTCTTT	CASSLIAGVNTEAFF
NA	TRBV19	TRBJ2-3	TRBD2	TGTGCCAGTACCTCGGGAGGGGCGGTAAAAGATACGCAGTATTTT	CASTSGGAVKDTQYF
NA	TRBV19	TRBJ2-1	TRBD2	TGTGCCAGTAGTATAGGTCCTAGCGGGTCCGGGAGTGAGCAGTTCTTC	CASSIGPSGSGSEQFF
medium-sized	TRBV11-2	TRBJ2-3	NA	TGTGCCAGCAGCCCTGTCCCGGACTATATCACAGATACGCAGTATTTT	CASSPVPDYITDTQYF
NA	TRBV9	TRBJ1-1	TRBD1	TGTGCCAGCAGCATCCGGGACAGCGCTAACACTGAAGCTTTCTTT	CASSIRDSANTEAFF
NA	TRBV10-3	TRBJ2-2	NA	TGTGCCATCAGTACGGGACTGAACACCGGGGAGCTGTTTTTT	CAISTGLNTGELFF
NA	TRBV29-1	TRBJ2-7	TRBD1	TGCAGCGTGGCCCGACAGGGTGGCTACGAGCAGTACTTC	CSVARQGGYEQYF
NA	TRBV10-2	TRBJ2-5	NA	TGCGCCAGCAGTGGGGTAGGGCAGGGGAAGGAGACCCAGTACTTC	CASSGVGQGKETQYF
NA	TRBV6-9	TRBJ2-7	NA	TGTGCCAGCAGTTATTGTGGCAGGGGCTACGAGCAGTACTTC	CASSYCGRGYEQYF
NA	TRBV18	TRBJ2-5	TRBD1	TGTGCCAGCTCACCGGGACAGGGGAGAACCCATGAGACCCAGTACTTC	CASSPGQGRTHETQYF
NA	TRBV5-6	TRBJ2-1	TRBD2	TGTGCCAGCAGCACGGACAGGGAGTGGACTAGCGGGCCCAATGAGCAGTTCTTC	CASSTDREWTSGPNEQFF
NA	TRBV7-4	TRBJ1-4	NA	TGTGCCAGCAGCTTAGGCTGGCCAACTAATGAAAAACTGTTTTTT	CASSLGWPTNEKLFF
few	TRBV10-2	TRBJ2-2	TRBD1	TGCGCCAGCAGGCCCGACAGGGTAAACACCGGGGAGCTGTTTTTT	CASRPDRVNTGELFF
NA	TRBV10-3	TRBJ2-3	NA	TGTGCCATCAGCCTTACTAGTGAAGGGCTCACAGATACGCAGTATTTT	CAISLTSEGLTDTQYF
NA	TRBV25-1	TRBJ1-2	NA	TGTGCCAGCAGTGAACACGCAGGCGGCTACACCTTC	CASSEHAGGYTF
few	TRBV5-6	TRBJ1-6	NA	TGTGCCAGCAGCTTGGGGGCACAGGGCAATTCACCCCTCCACTTT	CASSLGAQGNSPLHF
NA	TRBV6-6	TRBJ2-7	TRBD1	TGTGCCAGCAGTCTCCGGGACAGGCTTATCTACGAGCAGTACTTC	CASSLRDRLIYEQYF
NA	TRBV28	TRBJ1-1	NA	TGTGCCAGCAGTTTAATAGGGGCGAACACTGAAGCTTTCTTT	CASSLIGANTEAFF
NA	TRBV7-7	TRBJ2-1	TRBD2	TGTGCTAGCAGCGCCTTAGCGGGAGGCCATGAGCAGTTCTTC	CASSALAGGHEQFF
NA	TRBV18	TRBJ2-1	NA	TGTGCCAGCTCACCACCGGGGGGATACAATGAGCAGTTCTTC	CASSPPGGYNEQFF
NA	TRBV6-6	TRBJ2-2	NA	TGTGCCAGCAGTTCCTTGGCGGGGCTGAACACCGGGGAGCTGTTTTTT	CASSSLAGLNTGELFF
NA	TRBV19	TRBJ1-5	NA	TGTGCCAGTAGTAGGGGCGGAGGGATCAATCAGCCCCAGCATTTT	CASSRGGGINQPQHF
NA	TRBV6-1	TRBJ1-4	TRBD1	TGTGCCAGCAGTGCCACGGACAGGGGGAATGAAAAACTGTTTTTT	CASSATDRGNEKLFF
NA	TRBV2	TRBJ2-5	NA	TGTGCCAGCAGCAGGGGCGTACAGGAGACCCAGTACTTC	CASSRGVQETQYF
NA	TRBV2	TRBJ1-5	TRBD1	TGTGCCAGCAGTGGAGGGGGCAGGACCTATCAGCCCCAGCATTTT	CASSGGGRTYQPQHF
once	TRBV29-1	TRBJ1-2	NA	TGCAGCGTTGGTCCCAGGGAAGCTACCTATGGCTACACCTTC	CSVGPREATYGYTF
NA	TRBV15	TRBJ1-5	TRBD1	TGTGCCACCAGGACAGGGGTCAATCAGCCCCAGCATTTT	CATRTGVNQPQHF
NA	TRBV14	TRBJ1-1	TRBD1	TGTGCCAGCAGCCAAGATAGAGGGGGCGCCGCTGAAGCTTTCTTT	CASSQDRGGAAEAFF
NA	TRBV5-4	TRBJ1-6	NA	TGTGCCAGCAGCTTGAGGGGCAGGGGATATAATTCACCCCTCCACTTT	CASSLRGRGYNSPLHF
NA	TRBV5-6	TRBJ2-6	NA	TGTGCCAGCAGCCATGTTTCTGGGGCCAACGTCCTGACTTTC	CASSHVSGANVLTF
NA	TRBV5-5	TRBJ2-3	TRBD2	TGTGCCAGCAGCCCTGGACTAGCCACCATAATTACGCAGTATTTT	CASSPGLATIITQYF
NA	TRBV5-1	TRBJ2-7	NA	TGCGCCAGCAGCGCCGGGACAACGGCCTACGAGCAGTACTTC	CASSAGTTAYEQYF
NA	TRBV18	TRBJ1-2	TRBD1	TGTGCCAGCTCACCCACGGGACAGTATGGCTACACCTTC	CASSPTGQYGYTF
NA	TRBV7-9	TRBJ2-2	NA	TGTGCCAGCAGCTTATATGTTACCGGGGAGCTGTTTTTT	CASSLYVTGELFF
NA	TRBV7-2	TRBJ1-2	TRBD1	TGTGCCAGCAGCTCTGGGACAGGGGCCTACTTAACAGGTGGCTACACCTTC	CASSSGTGAYLTGGYTF
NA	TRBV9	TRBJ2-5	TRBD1	TGTGCCAGCAGGGGACAGGGGCAAGAGACCCAGTACTTC	CASRGQGQETQYF
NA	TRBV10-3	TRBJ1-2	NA	TGTGCCATCGGGTCGGAGAACTATGGCTACACCTTC	CAIGSENYGYTF
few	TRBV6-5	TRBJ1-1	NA	TGTGCCAGCAGTTACTCCGGGACTAACACTGAAGCTTTCTTT	CASSYSGTNTEAFF
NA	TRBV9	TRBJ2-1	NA	TGTGCCAGCAGCGTGGGGCTCTCCTACAATGAGCAGTTCTTC	CASSVGLSYNEQFF